This T cell receptor (beta chain) emerged from a study of blood T cell repertoires in COVID-19. Study as a whole: Donors in the United States, Italy and Spain gave samples during acute or convalescent COVID-19. PBMCs, B-cell-depleted T cells, or T cells were the source of the cDNA or gDNA that made up the material.

Per the authors' pipeline: Scientists estimated how many nucleated cells there were by amplifying reference gene primers. The repertoire was sequenced with immunoSEQ multiplex PCR; TCRdb's copy has only in-frame clones and lacks some. V and J calls and clone size are given by that table; D and trimming were obtained from the DNA. The repertoire includes around 98,000 clones, approximately 79% of them detected once, and 9.5% to 13% sits in the top ten. The V end lost 6 bases, the J end lost 7 bases, and 16 bases lay between the germline ends. Germline loops: CDR1 MNHEY, CDR2 SVGAGI. The CDR3 runs to 14 residues.

Input material: peripheral blood. The chain is built from TRBV6-5 and TRBJ1-5; the D gene is possibly TRBD1 (6 bases). This clonotype originated in a man aged 65 to 79 with active or convalescent COVID-19. CDR3 bases: TGTGCCAGCAGCGCCCGAGGGGGATGGCAGCCCCAGCATTTT. Its translation is CASSARGGWQPQHF.